These 18 T cell receptor beta chains came from one sample sequenced in a study of CD8+ T cells in alopecia areata. Reverse transcribed after extraction, RNA yielded cDNA as the sequencing template. The repertoire was sequenced with immunoSEQ multiplex PCR; TCRdb's copy has only in-frame clones and lacks some. Of under 65,000 clones listed, roughly 40% are singletons. The sequencing sample was made of NKG2D-low CD8+ T cells sorted from blood. All receptors derive from a human donor with alopecia areata.

The V and J genes are TRBV5-1 and TRBJ2-2; 7 bases fit TRBD2. This CDR3 spans 14 amino acids. CDR1 and CDR2 from the germline V gene are SGHRS and YFSETQ. V lost 5 bases, J lost 1 base, and 2 bases stayed unmatched. As DNA, the CDR3 is TGCGCCAGCAGAGGCGGGAGGAACACCGGGGAGCTGTTTTTT. Its translation: CASRGGRNTGELFF.

In this sample, this clone turned up a few times. The chain links TRBV18 to TRBJ2-7, with TRBD1 identical over 7 bases. J was trimmed by 2 bases and V by 4 bases; bases with no gene match: 8. The CDR3 spans 15 residues. The germline V gene has CDR1 KGHSH and CDR2 LQKENI. The CDR3 region is CASSQMGQRTYEQYF. Here the CDR3 DNA reads TGTGCCAGCTCACAAATGGGACAGCGAACCTACGAGCAGTACTTC.

This sequence joins TRBV7-6 and TRBJ1-1; D not resolved. V was shortened by 5 bases and J by 1 base, with 14 bases between the two germline ends. The CDR3 covers 15 residues. From germline, CDR1 is SGHVS and CDR2 FNYEAQ. The CDR3 spells CASSPKLGSNTEAFF. For the CDR3, the DNA is TGTGCCAGCAGCCCCAAGTTGGGGTCGAACACTGAAGCTTTCTTT.

To note about this clone: A read error is the likely source, as a far larger clone sits one nucleotide away. The rearrangement uses TRBV4-3 and TRBJ2-5; TRBD2 might be the D (5 bases). Trimming took 3 bases from V and 2 from J, leaving 16 bases between them. Germline V gene lookup returns CDR1 LGHNA and CDR2 YSLEER. The CDR3 length is 16 residues. The CDR3 is CASSQASSEGQETQYF. DNA for the CDR3: TGCGCCAGCAGCCAGGCTAGCTCCGAGGGACAAGAGACCCAGTACTTC.

The V gene is TRBV6-1, the J gene TRBJ2-1; TRBD1 is a possible D gene (5 bases). The V gene's germline CDR1 is MNHNS and CDR2 SASEGT. V lost 4 bases and J lost 1, with 8 bases in between. The CDR3 sequence is 14 residues long. DNA for the CDR3: TGTGCCAGCAGTGGGGGCGCTTCCTACAATGAGCAGTTCTTC. Its protein is CASSGGASYNEQFF.

The chain is built from TRBV5-6 and TRBJ2-5; D not certain. CDR1 is SGHDT, CDR2 YYEEEE, per germline. V was pared by 1 base and J by 2 bases, with 12 bases between. This CDR3 contains 15 residues. The CDR3 DNA sequence: TGTGCCAGCAGCTTGCTGGCAGGAGTTCAAGAGACCCAGTACTTC. It codes for CASSLLAGVQETQYF.

The chain links TRBV29-1 to TRBJ1-2; D unresolved. This CDR3 region has 13 residues. CDR1 is SQVTM, CDR2 ANQGSEA, per germline. Trimming removed 3 bases from V and 0 bases from J, with 8 bases in between. CDR3 bases: TGCAGCGTTGATGACGGGGCTAACTATGGCTACACCTTC. Protein sequence: CSVDDGANYGYTF.

This clone was recorded a few times. The chain links TRBV29-1 to TRBJ2-5, with D perhaps matching TRBD1 (6 bases). Trimming pared 7 bases from V and 2 bases from J, leaving 14 bases between. The CDR3 contains 13 residues. The V gene's germline CDR1 is SQVTM and CDR2 ANQGSEA. The CDR3 region has the DNA TGCAGCGCCCGGGACACCAGGCAAGAGACCCAGTACTTC. Translated: CSARDTRQETQYF.

The sample holds a few counts of this clone. V usage is TRBV29-1 and J usage is TRBJ2-3; 8 bases map to TRBD1. The CDR3 extends over 13 amino acids. Germline CDR1 SQVTM, CDR2 ANQGSEA. V was pared by 7 bases and J by 3 bases, with 6 bases of the junction left unmatched. Here the CDR3 reads CSDSGGWTDTQYF. The CDR3 DNA reads TGCAGCGACTCAGGGGGCTGGACAGATACGCAGTATTTT.

The CDR3 DNA reads TGTGCCACCAGCGGAGGGACGATCGCGGGGGAGCAGTACTTC. The encoded protein is CATSGGTIAGEQYF. The chain has TRBV15 and TRBJ2-7; TRBD2 might be the D (6 bases). Germline V gene lookup returns CDR1 LNHNV and CDR2 YYDKDF (reference sequence). This CDR3 region has 14 residues. V shed 5 bases and J shed 7 bases, with 18 bases lying between them.

CDR3 in amino acids: CASSQDGGYTEAFF. The DNA of the CDR3 is TGTGCCAGCAGCCAAGATGGGGGCTACACTGAAGCTTTCTTT. V and J are TRBV14 and TRBJ1-1, with a tentative D call TRBD1 (6 bases). The CDR3 is made up of 14 amino acids. CDR1 and CDR2 from the germline V gene are SGHDN and FVKESK. V was clipped by 0 bases and J by 3 bases, with 8 bases between them. Looking up the rest from reference TRBV14 and TRBJ1-1 gives the full variable domain: EAGVTQFPSHSVIEKGQTVTLRCDPISGHDNLYWYRRVMGKEIKFLLHFVKESKQDESGMPNNRFLAERTGGTYSTLKVQPAELEDSGVYFCASSQDGGYTEAFFGQGTRLTVV.

There are a few counts of this clone. The chain carries TRBV9 and TRBJ2-7; 11 bases fit TRBD1. Germline assignment: CDR1 SGDLS and CDR2 YYNGEE. After removal of 7 bases from V and 3 bases from J, the junction contained 0 bases not matched to a gene. The CDR3 loop spans 12 amino acids. This CDR3 reads CASGTGGYEQYF. CDR3 DNA: TGTGCCAGCGGGACAGGGGGCTACGAGCAGTACTTC. Variable domain in full (rest from reference TRBV9 and TRBJ2-7): DSGVTQTPKHLITATGQRVTLRCSPRSGDLSVYWYQQSLDQGLQFLIQYYNGEERAKGNILERFSAQQFPDLHSELNLSSLELGDSALYFCASGTGGYEQYFGPGTRLTVT.

This chain connects TRBV5-1 to TRBJ2-3, with a tentative D call TRBD2 (6 bases). Between the trimmed V and J ends, which lost 0 bases and 3 bases, there was a span of 20 bases. The CDR3 sequence is 18 residues long. The germline CDR1 and CDR2 sequences are SGHRS and YFSETQ. CDR3 nucleotides: TGCGCCAGCAGCTTGGACGCTAGCGCAATCCCTGGGACAGATACGCAGTATTTT. Residues: CASSLDASAIPGTDTQYF. The entire variable domain, with the rest obtained from reference TRBV5-1 and TRBJ2-3, is as follows: KAGVTQTPRYLIKTRGQQVTLSCSPISGHRSVSWYQQTPGQGLQFLFEYFSETQRNKGNFPGRFSGRQFSNSRSEMNVSTLELGDSALYLCASSLDASAIPGTDTQYFGPGTRLTVL.

The V and J genes are TRBV2 and TRBJ2-4, with no clear D. The V gene lost 7 bases and the J gene lost 0 bases, with 13 bases spanning the gap. This CDR3 contains 15 residues. Germline-derived CDR1 and CDR2 are SNHLY and FYNNEI. The chain's CDR3 is CASNSGYLAKNIQYF. The CDR3 DNA reads as TGTGCCAGCAATAGTGGATATCTAGCCAAAAACATTCAGTACTTC. Together with reference TRBV2 and TRBJ2-4, the CDR3 gives the full variable domain: EPEVTQTPSHQVTQMGQEVILRCVPISNHLYFYWYRQILGQKVEFLVSFYNNEISEKSEIFDDQFSVERPDGSNFTLKIRSTKLEDSAMYFCASNSGYLAKNIQYFGAGTRLSVL.

This clone occurred a few times. The gene calls are TRBV4-3 and TRBJ2-7; the D is unclear. CDR3 length: 14 residues. The V and J ends lost 4 bases and 3 bases respectively, with 13 bases between them. Germline-derived CDR1 and CDR2 are LGHNA and YSLEER. For the CDR3, the DNA is TGCGCCAGCAGCCCGGACCGTGACCTCTACGAGCAGTACTTC. It is translated as CASSPDRDLYEQYF.

This clone has a handful of counts. The J gene is TRBJ2-5, the V gene TRBV11-2; D uncertain. The V end was cut by 5 bases, the J end by 4 bases, with 20 bases between. The CDR3 sequence is 16 residues long. Germline CDR1 SGHAT, CDR2 FQNNGV. CDR3 nucleotide sequence: TGTGCCAGCAGCCCCGGGCCTTTAGGTTGGAGAGAGACCCAGTACTTC. This codes for CASSPGPLGWRETQYF.

Comment on this clone: The sample carries other DNA sequences with the same CDR3. The V gene is TRBV6-5, the J gene TRBJ2-2; D not certain. V was clipped by 7 bases and J by 2 bases, with 2 bases between them. This CDR3 has 11 amino acids. Germline V gene data show CDR1 as MNHEY and CDR2 as SVGAGI. The CDR3: CASTNTGELFF. Here the CDR3 DNA reads TGTGCCAGCACCAACACCGGGGAGCTGTTTTTT.

This clone has a single count. The chain is built from TRBV6-4 and TRBJ2-7, with D hard to call. V lost 3 bases, J lost 5 bases, and 17 bases lay in between. CDR3 length equals 15 residues. CDR1 and CDR2 (germline): MRHNA, SNTAGT. Here the CDR3 reads CASSEFPTPSHEQYF. The CDR3 DNA reads TGTGCCAGCAGTGAATTCCCAACTCCATCACACGAGCAGTACTTC.